Listed here are 8 T cell receptor beta chains from one sample, sequenced in a study of blood T cell repertoires in COVID-19. TCRdb's table, derived via immunoSEQ multiplex PCR, lists solely in-frame clones and lacks some. The sample contains some 50,000 clones, about nine tenths of which appear only once. Specimen: peripheral blood. All receptors derive from a man in his forties with acute or convalescent COVID-19.

The chain links TRBV7-3 to TRBJ2-3, with TRBD2 matching 14 bases. This CDR3 region has 16 residues. V shed 4 bases, J shed 6 bases, and the junction held 6 bases outside the gene matches. Germline values: CDR1 SGHTA, CDR2 FQGTGA. The DNA of the CDR3 is TGTGCCAGCAGCTCGGGACTAGCGGGAGCGGCGGATACGCAGTATTTT. Amino acids: CASSSGLAGAADTQYF.

This clone was seen a single time. The chain couples TRBV29-1 to TRBJ2-7; the match to TRBD2 covers 7 bases. V lost 6 bases, J lost 3 bases, and 14 bases stayed unmatched. Germline V lookup: CDR1 SQVTM, CDR2 ANQGSEA. The CDR3 contains 15 residues. Here the CDR3 reads CSVQTVRGSNYEQYF. The CDR3 DNA reads TGCAGCGTCCAAACCGTGCGCGGGAGTAACTACGAGCAGTACTTC.

This chain joins TRBV6-4 and TRBJ2-2; perhaps TRBD1 as D (5 bases). This CDR3 has 13 amino acids. V was cut by 6 bases and J by 1 base, with 6 bases left in between. Germline V gene data show CDR1 as MRHNA and CDR2 as SNTAGT. The CDR3 DNA reads TGTGCCAGCAGCCAGGGGAACACCGGGGAGCTGTTTTTT. It yields the protein CASSQGNTGELFF.

This rearrangement joins TRBV25-1 to TRBJ1-4; D gene ambiguous. The germline gives CDR1 MGHDK, CDR2 SYGVNS. V lost 4 bases, J lost 8 bases, and 20 bases lay in between. This CDR3 region has 16 residues. The CDR3 nucleotides are TGTGCCAGCAGTGTACCAGGATTACTTAATTCGGAAAAACTGTTTTTT. Translating it yields CASSVPGLLNSEKLFF. Variable domain in full (rest from reference TRBV25-1 and TRBJ1-4): EADIYQTPRYLVIGTGKKITLECSQTMGHDKMYWYQQDPGMELHLIHYSYGVNSTEKGDLSSESTVSRIRTEHFPLTLESARPSHTSQYLCASSVPGLLNSEKLFFGSGTQLSVL.

V gene TRBV11-1 combines with J gene TRBJ2-1, with 7 bases lining up with TRBD2. V dropped 5 bases and J dropped 3; count of bases not matched to a gene: 10. This CDR3 is built from 16 residues. Looked up from germline, CDR1 is SGHAT and CDR2 is FQDESV (reference sequence). The DNA of the CDR3 is TGTGCCAGCAGCGTTAAATATGGCGGGGGCTACAATGAGCAGTTCTTC. It codes for CASSVKYGGGYNEQFF.

J is TRBJ1-1 and V is TRBV10-2; D is undetermined. Per germline, CDR1 WSHSY and CDR2 SAAADI. CDR3 size: 13 residues. Deletions cut 6 bases from V and 1 base from J, with 9 bases between. Here the CDR3 reads CASRSTANTEAFF. The DNA for the CDR3 is TGCGCCAGCAGGTCAACAGCGAACACTGAAGCTTTCTTT.

The rearrangement uses TRBV4-3 and TRBJ2-1; D remains ambiguous. The CDR3 is 15 residues long. The V and J ends lost 0 bases and 8 bases respectively, with 14 bases between them. Germline V lookup: CDR1 LGHNA, CDR2 YSLEER. Here the CDR3 reads CASSQDMRYPDEQFF. The CDR3 region has the DNA TGCGCCAGCAGCCAAGATATGAGGTACCCAGATGAGCAGTTCTTC.

This chain joins TRBV28 and TRBJ1-5, with 7 bases that match TRBD1. V was pared by 7 bases and J by 7 bases, with 13 bases of the junction left unmatched. This CDR3 contains 15 residues. Germline assignment: CDR1 MDHEN and CDR2 SYDVKM. The CDR3: CASTQAGTASQPQHF. The CDR3 region has the DNA TGTGCCAGCACCCAGGCCGGGACAGCCTCCCAGCCCCAGCATTTT.